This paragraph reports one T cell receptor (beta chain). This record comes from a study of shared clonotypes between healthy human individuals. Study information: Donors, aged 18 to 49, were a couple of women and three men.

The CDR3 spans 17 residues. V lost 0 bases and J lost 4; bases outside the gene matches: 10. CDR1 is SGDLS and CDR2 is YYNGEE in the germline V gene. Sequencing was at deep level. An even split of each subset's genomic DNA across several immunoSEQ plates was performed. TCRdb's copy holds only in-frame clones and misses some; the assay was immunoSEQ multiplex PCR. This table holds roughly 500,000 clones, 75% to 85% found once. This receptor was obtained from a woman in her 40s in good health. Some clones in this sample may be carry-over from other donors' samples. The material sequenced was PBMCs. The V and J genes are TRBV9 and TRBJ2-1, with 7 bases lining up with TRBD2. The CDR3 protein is CASSVGEAGVGYNEQFF. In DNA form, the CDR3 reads TGTGCCAGCAGCGTAGGGGAGGCGGGAGTAGGGTACAATGAGCAGTTCTTC.